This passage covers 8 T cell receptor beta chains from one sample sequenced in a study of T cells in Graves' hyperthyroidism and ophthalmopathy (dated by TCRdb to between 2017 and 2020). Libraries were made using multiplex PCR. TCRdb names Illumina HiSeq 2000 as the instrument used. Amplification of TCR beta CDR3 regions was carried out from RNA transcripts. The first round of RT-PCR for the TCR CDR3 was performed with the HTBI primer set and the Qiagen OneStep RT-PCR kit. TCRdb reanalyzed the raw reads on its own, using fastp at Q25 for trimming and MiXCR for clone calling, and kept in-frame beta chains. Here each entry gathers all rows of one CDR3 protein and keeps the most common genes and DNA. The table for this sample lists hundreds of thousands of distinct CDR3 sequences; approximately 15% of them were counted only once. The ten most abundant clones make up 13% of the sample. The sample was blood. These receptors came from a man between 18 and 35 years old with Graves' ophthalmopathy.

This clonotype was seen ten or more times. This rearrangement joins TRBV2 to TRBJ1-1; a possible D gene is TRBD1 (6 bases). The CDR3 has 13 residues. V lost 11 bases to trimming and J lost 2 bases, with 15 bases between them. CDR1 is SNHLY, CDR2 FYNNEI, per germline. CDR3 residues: CASQGRGNTEAFF. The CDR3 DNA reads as TGTGCCTCACAGGGTCGAGGTAACACTGAAGCTTTCTTT.

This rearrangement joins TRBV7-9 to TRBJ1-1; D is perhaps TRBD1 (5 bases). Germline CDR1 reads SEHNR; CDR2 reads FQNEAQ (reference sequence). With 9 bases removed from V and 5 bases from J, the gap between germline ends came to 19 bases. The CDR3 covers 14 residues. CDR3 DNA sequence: TGTGCCAGTATTCCCCCGCCCGGGGGGACTGAAGCTTTCTTT. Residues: CASIPPPGGTEAFF.

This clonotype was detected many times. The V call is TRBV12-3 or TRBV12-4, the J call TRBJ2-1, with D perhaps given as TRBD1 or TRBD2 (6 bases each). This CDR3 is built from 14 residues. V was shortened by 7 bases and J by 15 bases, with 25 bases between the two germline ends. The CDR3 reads CASTMGGTYPRLFF. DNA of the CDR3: TGTGCCAGCACTATGGGCGGGACATACCCTCGCCTGTTCTTC.

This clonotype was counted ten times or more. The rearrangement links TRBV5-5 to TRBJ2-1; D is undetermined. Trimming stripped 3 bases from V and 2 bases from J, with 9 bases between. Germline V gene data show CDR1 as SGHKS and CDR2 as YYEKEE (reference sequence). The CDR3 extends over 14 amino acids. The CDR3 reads CASSSLEAYNEQFF. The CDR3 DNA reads TGTGCCAGCAGCTCCCTGGAAGCCTACAATGAGCAGTTCTTC.

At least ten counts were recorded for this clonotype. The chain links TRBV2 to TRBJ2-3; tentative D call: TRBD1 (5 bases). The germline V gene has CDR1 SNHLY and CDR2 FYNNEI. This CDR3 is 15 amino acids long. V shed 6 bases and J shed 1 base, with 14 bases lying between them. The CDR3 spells CASRSSLTGTDTQYF. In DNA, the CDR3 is TGTGCCAGCAGGTCCTCTTTGACAGGCACAGATACGCAGTATTTT.

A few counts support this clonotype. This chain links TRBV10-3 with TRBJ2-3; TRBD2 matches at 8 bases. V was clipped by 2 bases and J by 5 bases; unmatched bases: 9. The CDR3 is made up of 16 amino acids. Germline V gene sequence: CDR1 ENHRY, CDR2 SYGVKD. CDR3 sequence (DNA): TGTGCCATCAGTGAGACCAGCGGGGGCGCTGGAGATACGCAGTATTTT. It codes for CAISETSGGAGDTQYF.

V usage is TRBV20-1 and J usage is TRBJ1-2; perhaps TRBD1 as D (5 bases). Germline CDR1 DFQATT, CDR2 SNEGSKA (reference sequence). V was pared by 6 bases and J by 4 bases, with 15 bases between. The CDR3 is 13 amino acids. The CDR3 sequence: CSAPSQGGYGYTF. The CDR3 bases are TGCAGTGCCCCTAGTCAGGGAGGCTATGGCTACACCTTC.

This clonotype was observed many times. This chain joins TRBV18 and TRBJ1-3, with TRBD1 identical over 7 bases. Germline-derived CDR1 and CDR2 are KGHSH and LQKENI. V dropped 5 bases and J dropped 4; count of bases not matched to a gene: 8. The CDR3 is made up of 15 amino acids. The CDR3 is CASSGLQGKGNTIYF. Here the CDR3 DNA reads TGTGCCAGCTCAGGACTACAGGGGAAAGGAAACACCATATATTTT.